A selection of T cell receptor beta chains follows, all from one sample in a study of blood T cell repertoires in COVID-19. The method was immunoSEQ multiplex PCR; TCRdb's version includes in-frame clones alone and lacks a portion of them. The sample contains about 220,000 clones, 70% to 85% of which appear only once. The specimen sequenced was PBMCs or T cells enriched from blood (not recorded which). The origin of the receptors is a woman aged 55-69 years who had recovered from COVID-19. The CDR3 runs from the conserved cysteine through the conserved F or W. The order of the fields is J gene, D gene, clone size, V gene, CDR3 protein, CDR3 DNA. A D gene is named only where the DNA matches it firmly. Size values are once, few and many counts, or a class for expanded clones, and some rows have none.

TRBJ1-3 NA NA TRBV18 CASSPTRDTRGNTIYF TGTGCCAGCTCACCAACCAGGGACACTCGGGGAAACACCATATATTTT
TRBJ2-1 TRBD2 NA TRBV7-9 CASSLRSGSGYEQFF TGTGCCAGCAGCTTACGTAGCGGGAGCGGTTATGAGCAGTTCTTC
TRBJ1-5 TRBD1 few TRBV12-5 CASGHQPGTGYSNQPQHF TGTGCTAGTGGTCATCAACCCGGGACAGGGTATAGCAATCAGCCCCAGCATTTT
TRBJ1-4 TRBD1 NA TRBV6-5 CASSPRDSNEKLFF TGTGCCAGTAGTCCCCGGGACAGCAATGAAAAACTGTTTTTT
TRBJ2-7 TRBD2 NA TRBV7-2 CASSLDLAGAYEQYF TGTGCCAGCAGCTTAGACCTAGCGGGGGCTTACGAGCAGTACTTC
TRBJ1-2 TRBD1 NA TRBV5-6 CASSLGQAQGYGYTF TGTGCCAGCAGCCTAGGACAGGCACAAGGCTATGGCTACACCTTC
TRBJ1-1 TRBD1 NA TRBV10-3 CATGQGEAFF TGTGCCACCGGACAGGGGGAAGCTTTCTTT
TRBJ2-1 NA NA TRBV4-3 CASSQDPRAHNEQFF TGCGCCAGCAGCCAAGATCCGAGGGCCCACAATGAGCAGTTCTTC
TRBJ2-7 NA many TRBV19 CASSNQAGEGLEQYF TGTGCCAGTAGTAACCAGGCCGGTGAGGGACTCGAGCAGTACTTC
TRBJ2-3 NA NA TRBV4-1 CASSDKRGSTDTQYF TGCGCCAGCAGCGACAAGAGGGGGAGCACAGATACGCAGTATTTT
TRBJ2-7 TRBD1 NA TRBV4-1 CASSQGQGYHSYEQYF TGCGCCAGCAGCCAAGGACAGGGCTACCACTCCTACGAGCAGTACTTC
TRBJ1-6 NA few TRBV7-6 CASSLRNSPLHF TGTGCCAGCAGCTTACGGAATTCACCCCTCCACTTT
TRBJ1-1 NA NA TRBV19 CASSLPGHGAGEEAFF TGTGCCAGTAGTCTCCCGGGACACGGAGCAGGTGAGGAAGCTTTCTTT
TRBJ2-7 NA NA TRBV6-1 CASSEALPRTAYEQYF TGTGCCAGCAGTGAAGCGCTTCCTCGGACAGCCTACGAGCAGTACTTC
TRBJ2-5 TRBD2 NA TRBV6-5 CASSYSGGIETQYF TGTGCCAGCAGTTACTCGGGGGGGATAGAGACCCAGTACTTC
TRBJ1-6 NA NA TRBV6-2/TRBV6-3 CASSYLSRGGDSPLHF TGTGCCAGCAGTTACCTCTCCAGGGGTGGGGATTCACCCCTCCACTTT
TRBJ1-2 TRBD1 NA TRBV6-5 CASTYGGGDPRGYTF TGTGCCAGCACCTATGGAGGGGGCGATCCCCGCGGCTACACCTTC
TRBJ1-5 NA NA TRBV4-1 CASSQDGGQPQHF TGCGCCAGCAGCCAAGATGGGGGCCAGCCCCAGCATTTT
TRBJ1-1 TRBD1 NA TRBV5-1 CASSLNRGNTEAFF TGCGCCAGCAGCCTCAACAGGGGGAACACTGAAGCTTTCTTT
TRBJ1-2 NA NA TRBV11-1 CASSLLGQDYGYTF TGTGCCAGCAGCTTACTGGGACAAGACTATGGCTACACCTTC
TRBJ1-5 TRBD1 few TRBV19 CASSIAVRTGGLSNQPQHF TGTGCCAGTAGTATAGCTGTACGGACAGGGGGATTGAGCAATCAGCCCCAGCATTTT
TRBJ2-5 NA NA TRBV6-5 CASSYYETQYF TGTGCCAGCAGCTATTATGAGACCCAGTACTTC
TRBJ2-5 NA NA TRBV7-2 CASSLGGRRETQYF TGTGCCAGCAGCTTAGGTGGGCGACGGGAGACCCAGTACTTC
TRBJ1-1 TRBD1 few TRBV12-3/TRBV12-4 CASSWGQSVGAFF TGTGCCAGCAGTTGGGGACAGTCGGTGGGAGCTTTCTTT
TRBJ2-7 NA NA TRBV10-1 CASSDGGTIEQYF TGCGCCAGCAGTGATGGCGGGACGATCGAGCAGTACTTC
TRBJ1-4 NA NA TRBV21-1 CASSKGWPDLNEKLFF TGTGCCAGCAGCAAAGGGTGGCCAGACTTAAATGAAAAACTGTTTTTT
TRBJ1-5 TRBD1 few TRBV27 CASSLRDRYQPQHF TGTGCCAGCAGTTTACGGGACAGGTATCAGCCCCAGCATTTT
TRBJ2-1 NA NA TRBV2 CASSVLAPYNEQFF TGTGCCAGCAGTGTTTTAGCTCCTTACAATGAGCAGTTCTTC
TRBJ2-1 TRBD1 NA TRBV3-1/TRBV3-2 CASSRDRGRAEQFF TGTGCCAGCAGCCGGGACAGAGGCCGGGCTGAGCAGTTCTTC
TRBJ2-2 NA NA TRBV9 CASSVAGDRELFF TGTGCCAGCAGCGTAGCGGGGGATAGGGAGCTGTTTTTT
TRBJ2-7 NA NA TRBV9 CASSVCRVGCEQYF TGTGCCAGCAGCGTGTGCAGGGTAGGATGCGAGCAGTACTTC
TRBJ1-1 NA few TRBV12-3/TRBV12-4 CASRLRGTEAFF TGTGCCAGCAGGCTAAGAGGCACTGAAGCTTTCTTT
TRBJ2-7 TRBD2 NA TRBV3-1/TRBV3-2 CATTSGGAYEQYF TGTGCCACCACTAGCGGGGGGGCTTACGAGCAGTACTTC
TRBJ2-1 TRBD2 NA TRBV7-9 CASSLGTSSFYNEQFF TGTGCCAGCAGCTTAGGGACTAGTTCCTTCTACAATGAGCAGTTCTTC
TRBJ2-3 NA NA TRBV5-1 CASRWTGGTDTQYF TGCGCCAGCAGGTGGACGGGAGGCACAGATACGCAGTATTTT
TRBJ2-7 NA NA TRBV18 CASSLRLGGTSYEQYF TGTGCCAGCTCGCTTCGGTTGGGGGGTACCTCCTACGAGCAGTACTTC
TRBJ2-1 TRBD2 NA TRBV19 CASIPTSVSSYNEQFF TGTGCCAGTATTCCCACTAGCGTTAGCTCCTACAATGAGCAGTTCTTC
TRBJ2-3 NA once TRBV3-1/TRBV3-2 CASSRGLNSLPDTQYF TGTGCCAGCAGCCGAGGACTCAATTCCCTCCCAGATACGCAGTATTTT
TRBJ1-3 NA NA TRBV9 CASSSSDRFGNTIYF TGTGCCAGCAGCTCAAGCGACAGGTTTGGAAACACCATATATTTT
TRBJ1-1 TRBD1 NA TRBV23-1 CASSIRGQNTEAFF TGCGCCAGCAGCATCAGGGGGCAGAACACTGAAGCTTTCTTT
TRBJ1-2 NA NA TRBV27 CASSPTGNTGYTF TGTGCCAGCTCCCCTACAGGGAACACTGGCTACACCTTC